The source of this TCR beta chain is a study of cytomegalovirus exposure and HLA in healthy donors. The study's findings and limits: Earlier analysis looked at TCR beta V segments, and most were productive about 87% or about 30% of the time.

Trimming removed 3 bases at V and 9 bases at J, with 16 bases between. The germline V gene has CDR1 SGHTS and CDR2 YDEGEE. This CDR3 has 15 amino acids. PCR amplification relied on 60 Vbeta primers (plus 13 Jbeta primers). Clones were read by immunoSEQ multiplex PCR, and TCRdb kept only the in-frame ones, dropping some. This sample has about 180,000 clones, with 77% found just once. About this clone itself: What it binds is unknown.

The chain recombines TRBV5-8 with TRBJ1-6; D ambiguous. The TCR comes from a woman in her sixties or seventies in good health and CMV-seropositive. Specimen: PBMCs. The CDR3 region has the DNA TGTGCCAGCAGCTCCCAGGTCGATCTGACTTCACCCCTCCACTTT. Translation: CASSSQVDLTSPLHF.